The rows below give T cell receptor beta chains drawn from one sample of a study of T cell responses to AZD1222 COVID-19 vaccine. Some clones are missing from TCRdb's copy, which holds only in-frame ones; the method was immunoSEQ multiplex PCR. The repertoire holds 150,000 to 180,000 clones, with 90% as singletons. The sample consisted of peripheral blood, taken on day 0 of AZD1222 vaccination. All receptors come from an adult in good health. Each CDR3 is given with its conserved first and last residue. D genes are given only for firm matches. A row's size may be missing; if present it is once, few, many or a size class.

CDR3	DNA	J	D	size	V
CATPGGSDYGYTF	TGTGCCACACCAGGGGGCTCGGACTATGGCTACACCTTC	TRBJ1-2	TRBD1	.	TRBV19
CAWSVDRSNSPLHF	TGTGCCTGGAGTGTTGACAGGTCCAATTCACCCCTCCACTTT	TRBJ1-6	.	.	TRBV30
CASSSTVSYGYTF	TGTGCCAGCAGCTCGACAGTTAGCTATGGCTACACCTTC	TRBJ1-2	.	few	TRBV12-3/TRBV12-4
CASSWGQTREQYF	TGTGCCAGCAGCTGGGGACAGACTAGGGAGCAGTACTTC	TRBJ2-7	.	.	TRBV7-9
CASSWGTEEAFF	TGTGCCAGCAGCTGGGGGACAGAGGAAGCTTTCTTT	TRBJ1-1	TRBD1	.	TRBV5-4
CASSSGHLNTEAFF	TGTGCCAGCAGTTCTGGCCACCTGAACACTGAAGCTTTCTTT	TRBJ1-1	.	.	TRBV6-2/TRBV6-3
CASSLRLVETQYF	TGTGCCAGCAGCTTGAGGCTAGTGGAGACCCAGTACTTC	TRBJ2-5	.	many	TRBV5-6
CAWSAASGTQYF	TGTGCCTGGAGTGCAGCCTCGGGGACCCAGTACTTC	TRBJ2-5	.	.	TRBV30
CASSEAGILAGNTIYF	TGTGCCAGCAGTGAAGCCGGGATCTTAGCTGGAAACACCATATATTTT	TRBJ1-3	.	.	TRBV2
CASSPTGKATDTQYF	TGTGCCAGCTCCCCCACAGGAAAGGCCACAGATACGCAGTATTTT	TRBJ2-3	.	.	TRBV18
CASSLEDRAYEQYF	TGTGCCAGCAGCTTGGAGGACAGGGCTTACGAGCAGTACTTC	TRBJ2-7	TRBD1	.	TRBV7-6
CASWRRGQPQHF	TGTGCCAGCTGGCGCAGGGGCCAGCCCCAGCATTTT	TRBJ1-5	.	.	TRBV28
CASSFPQGGDTEAFF	TGTGCCAGCAGCTTTCCCCAAGGGGGAGACACTGAAGCTTTCTTT	TRBJ1-1	.	.	TRBV7-9
CATSRQQRMYLGEKLFF	TGTGCCACCAGCAGGCAACAAAGGATGTACCTCGGTGAAAAACTGTTTTTT	TRBJ1-4	.	.	TRBV15
CASSTPGGGEGDTQYF	TGTGCCAGTAGCACCCCGGGAGGGGGCGAGGGAGATACGCAGTATTTT	TRBJ2-3	.	.	TRBV19
CASSLWYETPFAFF	TGTGCCAGCAGCTTATGGTACGAGACTCCCTTTGCTTTCTTT	TRBJ1-1	.	.	TRBV7-2
CASSLGGRAEYEQFF	TGCGCCAGCAGCTTAGGGGGGCGAGCGGAATATGAGCAGTTCTTC	TRBJ2-1	.	.	TRBV5-1
CASSKDRGGYTEAFF	TGTGCCAGCAGTAAGGACAGGGGAGGGTACACTGAAGCTTTCTTT	TRBJ1-1	TRBD1	.	TRBV2
CASSALLLGTQYF	TGTGCCAGCAGTGCCCTCCTATTGGGTACGCAGTATTTT	TRBJ2-3	.	.	TRBV2
CASSEGTSGSQETQYF	TGTGCCAGCAGCGAAGGGACTAGCGGGAGTCAAGAGACCCAGTACTTC	TRBJ2-5	TRBD2	.	TRBV9
CASSAMREGIQYF	TGTGCCAGCAGCGCTATGCGGGAGGGCATTCAGTACTTC	TRBJ2-4	TRBD2	.	TRBV7-8